The clone carrying this T cell receptor (beta chain) was seen at least ten times. Its antigen is unknown. This sample was taken from a study of T cells after yellow fever vaccination. Study results and limitations: Clonotypes found in both CD4 and CD8 compartments made up a small share.

Germline CDR1 and CDR2: MNHNS and SASEGT. V was pared by 5 bases and J by 4 bases, with 6 bases of the junction left unmatched. This CDR3 has 14 amino acids. TCRdb re-analysed the 5' RACE reads in MiXCR, keeping a single row per CDR3 protein. The sample records 50,000 or so distinct CDR3 sequences, 7.1% being singletons. The specimen was CD8+ T cells sorted from PBMCs, collected on the day of the first yellow fever vaccination. This TCR was sampled from a man younger than 35 who received the YFV17D yellow fever vaccine. This chain joins TRBV6-1 and TRBJ2-7, with 9 bases fitting TRBD1. CDR3 in DNA: TGTGCCAGCAGTCCCGGGACAGGGAAATACGAGCAGTACGTC. Amino acid sequence: CASSPGTGKYEQYV.